The 27 T cell receptor beta chains below come from one sample, sequenced in a study of blood T cell repertoires in COVID-19. Repertoires were generated with immunoSEQ multiplex PCR, while TCRdb's copy carries only in-frame clones and drops some. The data show around 300,000 clones, around 90% seen once. Sequencing was performed on PBMCs or T cells enriched from blood (not recorded which). The receptors were gathered from a woman aged 25 to 39 who had recovered from COVID-19.

CDR3 DNA: TGTGCCTGGAGTGTACGACTAGAACACGAGCAGTACTTC. Its translation: CAWSVRLEHEQYF. The gene calls are TRBV30 and TRBJ2-7, with D perhaps TRBD2 (6 bases). This CDR3 has 13 residues. Trimming shortened V by 0 bases and J by 5 bases, and 11 bases separated the two germline ends. CDR1 and CDR2 (germline): GTSNPN, SVGIG (reference sequence).

The chain recombines TRBV5-1 with TRBJ1-3, with TRBD1 as a possible D gene (5 bases). The CDR3 runs to 15 residues. The V end lost 0 bases, the J end lost 10 bases, and 17 bases lay between the germline ends. Germline CDR1 SGHRS, CDR2 YFSETQ. CDR3 bases: TGCGCCAGCAGCTTGGCCGTAGGGCAGGGTGCGACCATATATTTT. This encodes CASSLAVGQGATIYF.

The gene calls are TRBV18 and TRBJ2-1, with 12 bases aligning to TRBD2. Germline CDR1 is KGHSH and CDR2 is LQKENI. CDR3 length: 16 amino acids. Trimming removed 1 base from V and 8 bases from J; junction bases left unmatched: 6. The CDR3 bases are TGTGCCAGCTCACCACTGACTAGCGGGAGCGGTTATGAGCAGTTCTTC. It encodes CASSPLTSGSGYEQFF.

The chain is built from TRBV25-1 and TRBJ1-2; D unresolved. Germline values: CDR1 MGHDK, CDR2 SYGVNS. There are 13 residues in the CDR3. V lost 3 bases and J lost 2, with 7 bases in between. In DNA form, the CDR3 reads TGTGCCAGCAGTGATCCAAGCAACTATGGCTACACCTTC. Its protein product is CASSDPSNYGYTF.

The J gene is TRBJ1-6, the V gene TRBV6-2 or TRBV6-3; D perhaps matches TRBD1 (6 bases). V dropped 0 bases and J dropped 11 bases, with 23 bases sitting between them. The CDR3 spans 18 residues. The germline V gene has CDR1 MNHEY and CDR2 SVGEGT. The CDR3 DNA follows: TGTGCCAGCAGTTACTCGAGCAGGGGCGTTTCTTCGGGTCCACCCCTCCACTTT. Its translation is CASSYSSRGVSSGPPLHF.

The gene calls are TRBV25-1 and TRBJ2-4; weak D call: TRBD1 (5 bases). V shed 4 bases and J shed 3 bases, with 16 bases lying between them. This CDR3 has 16 amino acids. From germline, CDR1 is MGHDK and CDR2 SYGVNS. Written as DNA, the CDR3 is TGTGCCAGCAGTGCTGCGCAGGGTTTTTACAAAAACATTCAGTACTTC. Its protein product is CASSAAQGFYKNIQYF. The full variable domain, with the rest looked up from reference TRBV25-1 and TRBJ2-4, is EADIYQTPRYLVIGTGKKITLECSQTMGHDKMYWYQQDPGMELHLIHYSYGVNSTEKGDLSSESTVSRIRTEHFPLTLESARPSHTSQYLCASSAAQGFYKNIQYFGAGTRLSVL.

This sequence joins TRBV18 and TRBJ2-7; perhaps TRBD1 as D (5 bases). V dropped 2 bases and J dropped 2 bases, with 10 bases sitting between them. Germline CDR1 reads KGHSH; CDR2 reads LQKENI. The CDR3 totals 14 residues. The chain's CDR3 is CASSPTRVPYEQYF. CDR3 in DNA: TGTGCCAGCTCACCAACCAGGGTACCCTACGAGCAGTACTTC.

This chain uses TRBV3-1 (or the pseudogene TRBV3-2) with TRBJ1-1; D remains ambiguous. This CDR3 has 14 residues. V dropped 1 base and J dropped 1 base, with 7 bases sitting between them. From germline, CDR1 is LGHDT and CDR2 YNNKEL (reference sequence). The CDR3 nucleotides are TGTGCCAGCAGCCAAGCCGGTGGGAACACTGAAGCTTTCTTT. As protein: CASSQAGGNTEAFF.

The V and J genes are TRBV14 and TRBJ2-1; 8 nucleotides line up with TRBD2. CDR1 is SGHDN, CDR2 FVKESK, per germline. This CDR3 contains 17 residues. The J segment lost 7 bases and the V segment lost 1 base, leaving 12 bases of the junction unmatched. The CDR3 DNA sequence: TGTGCCAGCAGCCAAGGGAGCGGGAGAGTGATTGTGAATGAGCAGTTCTTC. Its protein product is CASSQGSGRVIVNEQFF.

This chain joins TRBV28 and TRBJ1-5; 8 positions agree with TRBD1. There are 17 residues in the CDR3. Germline V gene data show CDR1 as MDHEN and CDR2 as SYDVKM. Trimming at V came to 6 bases and at J to 0 bases, leaving 10 bases not matched to a gene. The CDR3 nucleotides read TGTGCCAGCAGATGGGGGTTGGGACAGGATAGCAATCAGCCCCAGCATTTT. Translation gives CASRWGLGQDSNQPQHF.

The V gene is TRBV7-3, the J gene TRBJ2-7; 10 nucleotides align to TRBD1. CDR1 is SGHTA, CDR2 FQGTGA, per germline. The CDR3 loop spans 13 amino acids. Losses at the gene ends were 5 bases for V and 6 bases for J; bases not matched to a gene: 4. CDR3 residues: CASSRDRGSEQYF. The DNA of the CDR3 is TGTGCCAGCAGCCGGGACAGGGGATCCGAGCAGTACTTC.

In this sample, this clone turned up once. The chain has TRBV6-5 and TRBJ2-2, with TRBD2 matching 10 bases. The CDR3 runs 15 residues. Looked up from germline, CDR1 is MNHEY and CDR2 is SVGAGI. The trim removed 4 bases at V and 7 bases at J, leaving 6 bases unmatched. The DNA for the CDR3 is TGTGCCAGCAGTTTTAGCGGGGGGTGGGGCGGGGAGCTGTTTTTT. Protein product: CASSFSGGWGGELFF.

The chain is built from TRBV18 and TRBJ1-1, with 7 bases lining up with TRBD1. J gave up 6 bases and V 0 bases, and 4 bases lay outside the gene matches. Germline values: CDR1 KGHSH, CDR2 LQKENI. The CDR3 loop spans 14 amino acids. This chain's CDR3 is CASSPPTGIAEAFF. The CDR3 DNA reads TGTGCCAGCTCACCACCGACAGGGATCGCTGAAGCTTTCTTT.

This chain joins TRBV5-6 and TRBJ2-6; weak D call: TRBD1 (5 bases). CDR1 and CDR2 (germline): SGHDT, YYEEEE. CDR3 length: 15 amino acids. Trimming took 0 bases from V and 1 from J, leaving 5 bases between them. Written as DNA, the CDR3 is TGTGCCAGCAGCTTGGGACAGTCTGGGGCCAACGTCCTGACTTTC. Translated, it gives CASSLGQSGANVLTF.

The chain joins TRBV5-1 to TRBJ2-5; possibly TRBD1 for D (5 bases). This CDR3 region has 15 residues. V was trimmed by 0 bases and J by 1 base, leaving 10 bases between them. The germline V gene encodes CDR1 SGHRS and CDR2 YFSETQ. Here the CDR3 reads CASSLVGQLQETQYF. CDR3 nucleotide sequence: TGCGCCAGCAGCTTGGTGGGGCAGCTCCAAGAGACCCAGTACTTC.

This clone was found once. V gene TRBV10-3 combines with J gene TRBJ2-7; TRBD2 matches 7 bases. Germline trimming cut 6 bases from V and 2 bases from J; bases unmatched to any gene: 10. Germline assignment: CDR1 ENHRY and CDR2 SYGVKD. This CDR3 region has 15 residues. CDR3 protein: CAIREQAGSTYEQYF. CDR3 sequence (DNA): TGTGCCATCAGAGAGCAAGCGGGGTCGACCTACGAGCAGTACTTC.

This chain joins TRBV13 and TRBJ2-1, with 10 positions matching TRBD1. CDR3 length equals 15 residues. Germline values: CDR1 PRHDT, CDR2 FYEKMQ (reference sequence). V dropped 6 bases and J dropped 3; count of bases not matched to a gene: 5. The CDR3 protein is CASSLTGGNYNEQFF. CDR3 nucleotide sequence: TGTGCCAGCAGTTTGACAGGGGGCAACTACAATGAGCAGTTCTTC. Complete variable domain (other parts from reference TRBV13 and TRBJ2-1): AAGVIQSPRHLIKEKRETATLKCYPIPRHDTVYWYQQGPGQDPQFLISFYEKMQSDKGSIPDRFSAQQFSDYHSELNMSSLELGDSALYFCASSLTGGNYNEQFFGPGTRLTVL.

J is TRBJ2-1 and V is TRBV7-8, with D possibly TRBD2 on 6 matching bases. Germline V gene sequence: CDR1 SGHVS, CDR2 FQNEAQ. The V end was cut by 5 bases, the J end by 7 bases, with 12 bases between. The CDR3 sequence is 13 residues long. CDR3 protein: CASSTRLGNEQFF. The CDR3 DNA sequence: TGTGCCAGCAGCACCCGACTAGGGAATGAGCAGTTCTTC.

The rearrangement uses TRBV9 and TRBJ1-1, with TRBD1 matching 8 bases. There are 15 residues in the CDR3. CDR1 is SGDLS and CDR2 is YYNGEE in the germline V gene. The junction had 7 bases not matched to a gene; V was cut back by 0 bases and J by 6 bases. CDR3 DNA sequence: TGTGCCAGCAGCGTAGGGGGACAGGTTAGTTCTGAAGCTTTCTTT. Translating gives CASSVGGQVSSEAFF.

The V gene is TRBV24-1, the J gene TRBJ1-2; maybe TRBD1 (6 bases). This CDR3 spans 15 amino acids. The germline V and J ends were trimmed by 5 bases and 8 bases, with 20 bases remaining between them. The V gene's germline CDR1 is KGHDR and CDR2 SFDVKD. DNA of the CDR3: TGTGCCACCAGTGGCCCCGGCAGGGGCCTAAGCGGCTACACCTTC. This gives the protein CATSGPGRGLSGYTF.

The CDR3 reads CASSQVFQGTEAFF. The CDR3 DNA is TGCGCCAGCAGCCAGGTGTTTCAGGGGACTGAAGCTTTCTTT. The rearrangement joins TRBV4-1 to TRBJ1-1; possible D gene TRBD1, 6 bases. The germline V gene has CDR1 MGHRA and CDR2 YSYEKL. Between the trimmed V and J ends, which lost 3 bases and 5 bases, there was a span of 13 bases. The length of the CDR3 is 14 residues.

The chain is built from TRBV5-1 and TRBJ1-1; no clear D gene. V gave up 0 bases and J gave up 11 bases, with 14 bases separating them. The CDR3 is made up of 13 amino acids. The germline gives CDR1 SGHRS, CDR2 YFSETQ. CDR3 residues: CASSLDGAGKAFF. The CDR3 coding sequence is TGCGCCAGCAGCTTGGATGGCGCAGGCAAGGCTTTCTTT. The variable domain in full, completed from reference TRBV5-1 and TRBJ1-1, reads KAGVTQTPRYLIKTRGQQVTLSCSPISGHRSVSWYQQTPGQGLQFLFEYFSETQRNKGNFPGRFSGRQFSNSRSEMNVSTLELGDSALYLCASSLDGAGKAFFGQGTRLTVV.

V usage is TRBV28 and J usage is TRBJ2-2, with 9 bases that match TRBD1. Germline CDR1 reads MDHEN; CDR2 reads SYDVKM. The CDR3 has 16 residues. The J segment lost 5 bases and the V segment lost 6 bases, leaving 10 bases of the junction unmatched. The CDR3 DNA reads TGTGCCAGCAGGAGAACAGGGGGCGACGATACCGGGGAGCTGTTTTTT. As protein: CASRRTGGDDTGELFF.

The genes are TRBV7-8 and TRBJ1-6; the match to TRBD1 covers 7 bases. V was pared by 5 bases and J by 9 bases, with 13 bases of the junction left unmatched. CDR1 SGHVS and CDR2 FQNEAQ come from the germline V gene. This CDR3 has 16 amino acids. CDR3 nucleotide sequence: TGTGCCAGCAGCATGACAGGGCCGGGATCCCTTTCACCCCTCCACTTT. It is translated as CASSMTGPGSLSPLHF.

The V call is TRBV11-3, the J call TRBJ2-7; D gene unclear. Trimming left V 1 base short and J 2 bases short, with 18 bases between. Germline-derived CDR1 and CDR2 are SGHNT and YENEEA. The CDR3 sequence is 17 residues long. This CDR3 is CASSLAPPRKRTYEQYF. The CDR3 DNA follows: TGTGCCAGCAGCTTAGCCCCACCGCGGAAACGAACCTACGAGCAGTACTTC. The full variable domain, in which reference TRBV11-3 and TRBJ2-7 provide the parts outside the CDR3, is EAGVVQSPRYKIIEKKQPVAFWCNPISGHNTLYWYLQNLGQGPELLIRYENEEAVDDSQLPKDRFSAERLKGVDSTLKIQPAELGDSAVYLCASSLAPPRKRTYEQYFGPGTRLTVT.

DNA of the CDR3: TGTGCCAGTAGTCCTAGGACCGGGACAGGCAACTACGAGCAGTACTTC. Residues: CASSPRTGTGNYEQYF. The chain carries TRBV19 and TRBJ2-7; the match to TRBD1 covers 8 bases. Germline assignment: CDR1 LNHDA and CDR2 SQIVND (reference sequence). The CDR3 sequence is 16 residues long. V shed 5 bases, J shed 3 bases, and the junction held 12 bases outside the gene matches.

This clone was detected once. This chain uses TRBV5-6 with TRBJ2-1; no clear D. The CDR3 contains 13 residues. Germline-derived CDR1 and CDR2 are SGHDT and YYEEEE. Deletions cut 1 base from V and 4 bases from J, with 6 bases between. CDR3 nucleotides: TGTGCCAGCAGCTTGAGACAATACAATGAGCAGTTCTTC. Translating gives CASSLRQYNEQFF.